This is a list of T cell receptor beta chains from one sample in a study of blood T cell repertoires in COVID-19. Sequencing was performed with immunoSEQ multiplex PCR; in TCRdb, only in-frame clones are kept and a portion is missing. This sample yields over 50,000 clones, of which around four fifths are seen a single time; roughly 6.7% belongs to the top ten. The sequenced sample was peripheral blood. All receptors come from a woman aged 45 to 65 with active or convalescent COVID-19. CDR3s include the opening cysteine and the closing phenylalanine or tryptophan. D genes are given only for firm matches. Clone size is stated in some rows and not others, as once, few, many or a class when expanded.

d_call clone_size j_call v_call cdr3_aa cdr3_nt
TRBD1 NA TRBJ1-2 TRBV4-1 CASSHGQGFTNYGYTF TGCGCCAGCAGCCACGGACAGGGCTTCACGAACTATGGCTACACCTTC
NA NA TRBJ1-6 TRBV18 CASSPSPSSYNSPLHF TGTGCCAGCTCACCATCCCCCAGCTCCTATAATTCACCCCTCCACTTT
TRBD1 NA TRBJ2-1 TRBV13 CASSLDRGRGMDEQFF TGTGCCAGCAGCTTGGACAGGGGAAGGGGGATGGATGAGCAGTTCTTC
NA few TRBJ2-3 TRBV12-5 CASGRTLATDTQYF TGTGCTAGTGGCCGGACTTTAGCGACAGATACGCAGTATTTT
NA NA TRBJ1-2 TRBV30 CAWSGTVNGYTF TGTGCCTGGAGTGGGACAGTCAACGGCTACACCTTC
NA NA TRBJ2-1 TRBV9 CASSGPATYNEQFF TGTGCCAGCAGCGGGCCCGCGACTTACAATGAGCAGTTCTTC
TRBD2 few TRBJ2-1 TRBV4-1 CASSQGGGAYNEQFF TGCGCCAGCAGCCAAGGTGGGGGGGCCTACAATGAGCAGTTCTTC
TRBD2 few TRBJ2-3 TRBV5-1 CASRGTSGPLVATDTQYF TGCGCCAGCAGGGGGACTAGCGGGCCCCTGGTCGCCACAGATACGCAGTATTTT
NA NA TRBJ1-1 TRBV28 CASSPRLRAQIGEAFF TGTGCCAGCAGTCCCCGACTGAGGGCGCAGATTGGTGAAGCTTTCTTT
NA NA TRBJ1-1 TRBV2 CASSATTGNTEAFF TGTGCCAGCAGTGCCACGACGGGGAACACTGAAGCTTTCTTT
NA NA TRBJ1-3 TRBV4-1 CASSQVFPGSGNTIYF TGCGCCAGCAGCCAAGTTTTTCCGGGGTCTGGAAACACCATATATTTT
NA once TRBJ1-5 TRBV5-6 CASSFRDQMSQPQHF TGTGCCAGCAGCTTTCGTGATCAAATGAGTCAGCCCCAGCATTTT
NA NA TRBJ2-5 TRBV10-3 CAISEGRPGEETQYF TGTGCCATCAGTGAGGGTCGGCCAGGGGAAGAGACCCAGTACTTC
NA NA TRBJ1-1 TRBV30 CAWSPTAEAFF TGTGCCTGGAGTCCGACAGCTGAAGCTTTCTTT
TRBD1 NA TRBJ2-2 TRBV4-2 CASSQVSGQGNTGELFF TGTGCCAGCAGCCAAGTATCGGGACAGGGGAACACCGGGGAGCTGTTTTTT
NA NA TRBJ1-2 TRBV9 CASHPTGSNYGYTF TGTGCCAGCCATCCGACGGGGTCGAACTATGGCTACACCTTC
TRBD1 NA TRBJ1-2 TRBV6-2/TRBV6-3 CASSDPQGARSFGYTF TGTGCCAGCAGTGACCCGCAGGGGGCGCGGTCTTTTGGCTACACCTTC
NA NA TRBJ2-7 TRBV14 CASSQGSYEQYF TGTGCCAGCAGTCAGGGTTCCTACGAGCAGTACTTC
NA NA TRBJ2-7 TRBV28 CASSSGGYEQYF TGTGCCAGCAGTTCAGGAGGCTACGAGCAGTACTTC
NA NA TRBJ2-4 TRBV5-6 CASSTDPGVKNIQYF TGTGCCAGCAGCACGGACCCGGGGGTCAAAAACATTCAGTACTTC
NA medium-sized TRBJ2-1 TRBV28 CASSFGRGRDNEQFF TGTGCCAGCAGTTTCGGCAGGGGTAGGGACAATGAGCAGTTCTTC
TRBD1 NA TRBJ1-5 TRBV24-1 CATSDPTGASNQPQHF TGTGCCACCAGTGATCCGACAGGGGCTAGCAATCAGCCCCAGCATTTT
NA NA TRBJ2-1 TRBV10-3 CAIRGWASVDNEQFF TGTGCCATCAGGGGGTGGGCTAGCGTTGACAATGAGCAGTTCTTC
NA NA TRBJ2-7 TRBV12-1 CASSMRPGLAGREQYF TGTGCCAGCAGCATGCGCCCGGGACTAGCGGGCCGGGAGCAGTACTTC
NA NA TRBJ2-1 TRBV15 CATSTGTAYNEQFF TGTGCCACCAGCACGGGGACTGCCTACAATGAGCAGTTCTTC
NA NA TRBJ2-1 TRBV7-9 CASSPDSYYNEQFF TGTGCCAGCAGCCCAGACTCTTACTACAATGAGCAGTTCTTC
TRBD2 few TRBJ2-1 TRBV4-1 CASSRSIAGAGNEQFF TGCGCCAGCAGCCGATCAATAGCGGGAGCTGGGAATGAGCAGTTCTTC